Shown below are 13 T cell receptor beta chains from a single sample sequenced in a study of T cell repertoires in cytomegalovirus infection. TCRdb independently ran MiXCR on the reads; one entry per CDR3 protein. There are roughly 300,000 distinct CDR3 sequences in the sample; 9.5% occur only once, and roughly 4% lies in the top ten. What was sequenced was PBMCs. The source is a human donor in good health (CMV status not recorded). Some clones in this sample may be carry-over from other donors' samples.

V is TRBV4-3 and J is TRBJ2-3; 8 bases map to TRBD1. Looked up from germline, CDR1 is LGHNA and CDR2 is YSLEER. The CDR3 sequence is 15 residues long. Trimming at V came to 3 bases and at J to 5 bases, leaving 7 bases not matched to a gene. This CDR3 is CASSHRQGSLDTQYF. The CDR3 bases are TGCGCCAGCAGCCATAGACAGGGGAGTTTAGATACGCAGTATTTT.

This clonotype appeared many times. V is TRBV28 and J is TRBJ2-2; 7 nucleotides agree with TRBD1. CDR3 size: 16 residues. V trimming: 1 base; J trimming: 0 bases; junction bases outside the gene matches: 2. CDR1 is MDHEN and CDR2 is SYDVKM in the germline V gene. CDR3 region: CASSLSGQANTGELFF. In nucleotides, the CDR3 is TGTGCCAGCAGTTTATCAGGACAGGCGAACACCGGGGAGCTGTTTTTT.

This clonotype has at least ten counts. The chain links TRBV7-8 to TRBJ2-3; tentatively, D is TRBD2 (6 bases). Germline-derived CDR1 and CDR2 are SGHVS and FQNEAQ. The CDR3 loop spans 15 amino acids. V gave up 1 base and J gave up 3 bases, with 11 bases separating them. This CDR3 is CASSLDGGRTDTQYF. CDR3 DNA sequence: TGTGCCAGCAGCTTAGATGGGGGGAGGACAGATACGCAGTATTTT.

This clonotype came up many times. V is TRBV5-6 and J is TRBJ2-3; no clear D gene. V lost 0 bases to trimming and J lost 6 bases, with 17 bases between them. This CDR3 region has 16 residues. Germline V gene data show CDR1 as SGHDT and CDR2 as YYEEEE. The CDR3 loop is CASSLDGRTSADTQYF. For the CDR3, the DNA is TGTGCCAGCAGCTTGGATGGGCGGACCTCCGCTGATACGCAGTATTTT.

This clonotype was detected a few times. This chain uses TRBV10-3 with TRBJ2-7; D unclear. The V end was cut by 0 bases, the J end by 3 bases, with 6 bases between. Germline V gene sequence: CDR1 ENHRY, CDR2 SYGVKD. The CDR3 extends over 13 amino acids. CDR3: CAISESSVYEQYF. The CDR3 region has the DNA TGTGCCATCAGTGAGTCGTCAGTCTACGAGCAGTACTTC.

Turning to this clonotype: A single base separates this from a much larger clone, so it may be a read error. The chain employs TRBV6-5 and TRBJ2-7; 13 bases fit TRBD2. This CDR3 has 14 amino acids. The V gene's germline CDR1 is MNHEY and CDR2 SVGAGI. Trimming cost V 6 bases and J 2 bases; bases outside gene matches: 1. CDR3 DNA sequence: TGTGCCAGCAGCGGACTAGCGGGGGCCTACGAGCAGTACTTC. It is translated as CASSGLAGAYEQYF.

This clonotype turned up a few times. This chain joins TRBV20-1 and TRBJ2-3; D gene ambiguous. The CDR3 sequence is 13 residues long. From germline, CDR1 is DFQATT and CDR2 SNEGSKA (reference sequence). The V gene lost 8 bases and the J gene lost 2 bases, with 14 bases spanning the gap. DNA of the CDR3: TGCAGTTTCGCGAGTCCCAACACAGATACGCAGTATTTT. This translates into CSFASPNTDTQYF.

This clonotype turned up a few times. This chain joins TRBV4-1 and TRBJ2-2; D unresolved. This CDR3 comprises 14 residues. Germline lookup yields CDR1 MGHRA and CDR2 YSYEKL. The V end was cut by 2 bases, the J end by 5 bases, with 9 bases between. The CDR3 DNA sequence: TGCGCCAGCAGCCAATCACGGATAACCGGGGAGCTGTTTTTT. Its protein is CASSQSRITGELFF.

This clonotype was observed a few times. The rearrangement links TRBV7-2 to TRBJ1-3, with unresolved D. The CDR3 runs to 13 residues. Germline CDR1 SGHTA, CDR2 FQGNSA. The ends were cut back, 5 bases at V and 0 bases at J, with 5 bases in the middle. CDR3 loop: CASSPYSGNTIYF. For the CDR3, the DNA is TGTGCCAGCAGCCCCTACTCTGGAAACACCATATATTTT.

This clonotype was seen at least ten times. This rearrangement joins TRBV7-9 to TRBJ1-1, with 7 bases that match TRBD1. The CDR3 contains 12 residues. Losses at the gene ends were 5 bases for V and 6 bases for J; bases not matched to a gene: 3. CDR1 SEHNR and CDR2 FQNEAQ come from the germline V gene (reference sequence). CDR3 in amino acids: CASSLTGAEAFF. The CDR3 DNA reads TGTGCCAGCAGCCTTACAGGGGCTGAAGCTTTCTTT. Together with reference TRBV7-9 and TRBJ1-1, the CDR3 gives the full variable domain: DTGVSQNPRHKITKRGQNVTFRCDPISEHNRLYWYRQTLGQGPEFLTYFQNEAQLEKSRLLSDRFSAERPKGSFSTLEIQRTEQGDSAMYLCASSLTGAEAFFGQGTRLTVV.

In regard to this clonotype: A read error may explain this, as a much larger clone is one base away. The CDR3 ends on some other residue instead of the conserved phenylalanine or tryptophan, so this is likely a read error. The V gene is TRBV7-3, the J gene TRBJ2-1; 16 bases agree with TRBD2. The germline V gene has CDR1 SGHTA and CDR2 FQGTGA. V trimming: 5 bases; J trimming: 6 bases; junction bases outside the gene matches: 7. The CDR3 has 17 residues. The CDR3 DNA follows: TGTGCCAGCAGCCCGGGGGGACTAGCGGGAGGGTTCAATGAGCAGTTCTCC. It encodes CASSPGGLAGGFNEQFS.

There are many counts of this clonotype. The rearrangement uses TRBV7-3 and TRBJ1-1; D gene unclear. This CDR3 spans 14 amino acids. From germline, CDR1 is SGHTA and CDR2 FQGTGA. Trimming left V 5 bases short and J 1 base short, with 11 bases between. CDR3 DNA: TGTGCCAGCAGCCCATCACCCGGGAACACTGAAGCTTTCTTT. It is translated as CASSPSPGNTEAFF.

Worth noting for this clonotype: This could be a read error, since a much larger clone is one nucleotide away. The chain uses TRBV7-3 and TRBJ2-6, with 7 bases fitting TRBD1. Germline V gene lookup returns CDR1 SGHTA and CDR2 FQGTGA. CDR3 size: 17 residues. CDR3 loop: CASSFGQQGTGANALTF. The CDR3 DNA is TGTGCCAGCAGTTTTGGGCAACAGGGGACCGGGGCCAACGCCCTGACTTTC.